This T cell receptor (beta chain) was recovered during a study of T-cell reconstitution after alpha-beta-depleted transplantation in children. This clonotype was recorded a few times. What it recognizes is unknown. CDR3 length: 21 amino acids. CDR1 SGHDT and CDR2 YYEEEE come from the germline V gene. The J segment lost 4 bases and the V segment lost 0 bases, leaving 21 bases of the junction unmatched. Whole-study results and caveats: The study reportedly traced alpha-beta T cells about two months after transplant to several hundred expanded graft clones. After one year, T-cell counts and TCRbeta diversity mostly came from new T cells.

Unique molecular identifiers were incorporated when the TCRbeta library was constructed. One entry per CDR3 protein results from TCRdb running MiXCR on the PCR reads. The sample lists some 830,000 distinct CDR3 sequences, roughly 15% seen once, with 5% in the top ten. The chain recombines TRBV5-6 with TRBJ1-5, with 8 bases lining up with TRBD1. This TCR was sampled from a male patient younger than 18 who had a stem cell transplant for acute lymphoblastic leukemia, so the T cells may come from the graft donor. The material was PBMCs, mostly from graft donor cells, obtained 360 days after TCRalphabeta/CD19-depleted stem cell transplant. The CDR3 DNA is TGTGCCAGCAGCTTGGTCAGGGAGGGACGGCGGAACGGACAGGGTAATCAGCCCCAGCATTTT. It codes for CASSLVREGRRNGQGNQPQHF.